This TCR beta chain was retrieved from a study of technical replicates of blood from several donors. The CDR3 loop spans 16 amino acids. The V and J ends lost 5 bases and 5 bases respectively, with 20 bases between them. From germline, CDR1 is KGHSH and CDR2 LQKENI. Sequencing used immunoSEQ multiplex PCR; TCRdb keeps in-frame clones, though not all of them. Of roughly 82,000 clones listed, nearly 96% were seen once; the top ten hold 0.37%. The rearrangement joins TRBV18 to TRBJ2-3; D gene unclear. The TCR sequence derives from a human donor in good health. The sample consisted of T cells isolated from PBMCs. CDR3: CASSVDPEPRGDTQYF. DNA of the CDR3: TGTGCCAGCTCAGTCGATCCCGAGCCTAGAGGAGATACGCAGTATTTT.